This TCR beta chain was sequenced during a study of CD8 T cells in ankylosing spondylitis. TCRdb re-analysed the 5' RACE reads in MiXCR, keeping a single row per CDR3 protein. The table records 200,000 to 300,000 distinct CDR3 sequences, roughly 8.2% of them present only once. A note on this clonotype: What it binds is not known.

Broader study findings: The clones that were linked to disease were reported to be significantly enriched in matched synovial fluid samples from ankylosing spondylitis patients.

Sequencing used blood, either unsorted or a sorted T cell fraction (not recorded which). The TCR comes from a female donor with ankylosing spondylitis or in good health (not recorded which).

The CDR3 protein is CASSPGPLSGTEAFF. CDR3 DNA sequence: TGTGCCAGCAGCCCCGGCCCCCTATCTGGGACTGAAGCTTTCTTT. This chain joins TRBV7-2 and TRBJ1-1; D not certain. V was shortened by 5 bases and J by 5 bases, with 18 bases between the two germline ends. CDR1 and CDR2 from the germline V gene are SGHTA and FQGNSA. This CDR3 is 15 amino acids long.